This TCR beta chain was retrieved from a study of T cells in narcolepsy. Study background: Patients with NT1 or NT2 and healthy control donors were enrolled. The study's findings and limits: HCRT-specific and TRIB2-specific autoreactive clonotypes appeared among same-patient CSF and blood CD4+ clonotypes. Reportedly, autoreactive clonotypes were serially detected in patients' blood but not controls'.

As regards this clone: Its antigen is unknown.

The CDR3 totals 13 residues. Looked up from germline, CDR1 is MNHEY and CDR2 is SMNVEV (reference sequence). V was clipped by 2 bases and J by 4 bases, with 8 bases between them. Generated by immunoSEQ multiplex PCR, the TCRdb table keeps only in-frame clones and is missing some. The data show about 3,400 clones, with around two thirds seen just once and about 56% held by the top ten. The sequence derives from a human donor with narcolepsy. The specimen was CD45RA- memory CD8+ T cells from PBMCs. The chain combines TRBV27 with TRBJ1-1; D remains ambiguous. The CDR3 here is CASSLGRGTEAFF. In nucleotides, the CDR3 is TGTGCCAGCAGTTTAGGCCGGGGCACTGAAGCTTTCTTT.